This TCR beta chain appears in the sequencing data of a study of T cell changes during pregnancy in multiple sclerosis. J gave up 8 bases and V 6 bases, and 9 bases lay outside the gene matches. CDR3 length: 13 amino acids. Germline values: CDR1 SQVTM, CDR2 ANQGSEA. Sequencing used immunoSEQ multiplex PCR; TCRdb keeps in-frame clones, though not all of them. The sample consists of 50,000 to 75,000 clones, around 92% of them appearing once. The TCR sequence derives from a female donor in good health, enrolled as a control in a pregnancy study. V usage is TRBV29-1 and J usage is TRBJ2-1; 8 positions agree with TRBD2. Material: peripheral blood, obtained in the third trimester of pregnancy. Written as DNA, the CDR3 is TGCAGCGTGAAGCGGGAGTGGGGGGATGAGCAGTTCTTC. The encoded protein is CSVKREWGDEQFF.